The 22 T cell receptor beta chains below were found in one sample sequenced in a study of T cells after yellow fever vaccination. Via MiXCR, TCRdb re-called the 5' RACE reads, giving one row per CDR3 protein. The sample has about 580,000 distinct CDR3 sequences, roughly 17% seen once; the top ten hold approximately 15%. The sequencing here drew on PBMCs, taken more than 4 days after the first yellow fever vaccination. All receptors come from a man aged 18-30 years who received the YFV17D yellow fever vaccine.

The rearrangement joins TRBV6-6 to TRBJ2-7; no clear D. V was shortened by 6 bases and J by 7 bases, with 13 bases between the two germline ends. The CDR3 has 12 amino acids. Per germline, CDR1 MNHNY and CDR2 SVGAGI (reference sequence). Written as DNA, the CDR3 is TGTGCCAGCAGCCCCGGCCGAGCAGAGCAGTACTTC. It translates to CASSPGRAEQYF.

V gene TRBV30 combines with J gene TRBJ2-7; TRBD1 agrees at 10 bases. Losses at the gene ends were 4 bases for V and 6 bases for J; bases not matched to a gene: 9. CDR1 is GTSNPN and CDR2 is SVGIG in the germline V gene (reference sequence). This CDR3 region has 14 residues. This CDR3 reads CAWNHDRGQFEQYF. The CDR3 DNA is TGTGCCTGGAACCATGACAGGGGGCAATTCGAGCAGTACTTC.

This clonotype was recorded a few times. The chain links TRBV6-1 to TRBJ1-2; 8 bases line up with TRBD1. The trim removed 4 bases at V and 3 bases at J, leaving 7 bases unmatched. In germline, CDR1 is MNHNS, CDR2 SASEGT. The CDR3 extends over 15 amino acids. The CDR3 region has the DNA TGTGCCAGCAGTGGAACCCCGGGACAGGACTATGGCTACACCTTC. Its protein product is CASSGTPGQDYGYTF.

This clonotype was found many times. The chain couples TRBV5-1 to TRBJ2-7; D is unclear. Germline assignment: CDR1 SGHRS and CDR2 YFSETQ. CDR3 length: 14 amino acids. The V end was cut by 0 bases, the J end by 0 bases, with 7 bases between. The CDR3 is CASSLAGRSYEQYF. The DNA of the CDR3 is TGCGCCAGCAGCTTGGCCGGCCGCTCCTACGAGCAGTACTTC.

This rearrangement joins TRBV7-9 to TRBJ2-7, with D unresolved. Germline CDR1 reads SEHNR; CDR2 reads FQNEAQ (reference sequence). With 10 bases removed from V and 0 bases from J, the gap between germline ends came to 10 bases. The CDR3 contains 12 residues. The CDR3 loop is CATQQSSYEQYV. For the CDR3, the DNA is TGTGCCACCCAACAGAGCTCCTACGAGCAGTACGTC.

The table lists this clonotype with a few counts. The chain employs TRBV20-1 and TRBJ1-6, with D perhaps matching TRBD1 (6 bases). With 6 bases removed from V and 10 bases from J, the gap between germline ends came to 16 bases. This CDR3 is built from 13 residues. Germline V gene lookup returns CDR1 DFQATT and CDR2 SNEGSKA (reference sequence). The CDR3 nucleotides are TGCAGTGCCAAGGGGCCAGGGGAATCACCCCTCCACTTT. Amino acid sequence: CSAKGPGESPLHF.

A single count supports this clonotype. Mismatch with germline at one junction end may stem from a read error. The chain carries TRBV7-9 and TRBJ2-3; possibly TRBD1 or TRBD2 for D (5 bases each). CDR1 and CDR2 (germline): SEHNR, FQNEAQ (reference sequence). The CDR3 totals 13 residues. The CDR3 loop is CASILGETETQYF. The CDR3 DNA reads TGTGCCAGCATCCTTGGGGAGACAGAAACGCAGTATTTT.

This clonotype was observed a few times. The CDR3 region has the DNA TGTGCCAGCAGTTGGAGCCAGGGAAGCCCAGCTTTCTTT. It codes for CASSWSQGSPAFF. This sequence joins TRBV6-2 or TRBV6-3 and TRBJ1-1; possibly TRBD1 for D (5 bases). The germline CDR1 and CDR2 sequences are MNHEY and SVGEGT. The CDR3 totals 13 residues. V lost 4 bases to trimming and J lost 10 bases, with 16 bases between them.

The chain has TRBV12-3 or TRBV12-4 and TRBJ1-1; no clear D gene. The CDR3 contains 16 residues. V dropped 5 bases and J dropped 1 base, with 17 bases sitting between them. The CDR3: CASSLNGKGRNTEAFF. The CDR3 coding sequence is TGTGCCAGCAGTCTTAACGGTAAGGGTCGGAACACTGAAGCTTTCTTT.

As regards this clonotype: This sequence may be a read error, since a much larger clone differs from it by one base. CDR3 sequence: CTSSYMNTEAFF. In DNA, the CDR3 is TGTACCAGCAGTTACATGAACACTGAAGCTTTCTTT. V gene TRBV6-2 or TRBV6-3 combines with J gene TRBJ1-1; D gene ambiguous. The length of the CDR3 is 12 residues. Germline values: CDR1 MNHEY, CDR2 SVGEGT.

This clonotype was counted between two and nine times. The chain employs TRBV25-1 and TRBJ2-1, with D unresolved. The V and J ends lost 0 bases and 4 bases respectively, with 7 bases between them. Germline V gene sequence: CDR1 MGHDK, CDR2 SYGVNS. This CDR3 has 14 residues. CDR3 protein: CASSEYKVYNEQFF. For the CDR3, the DNA is TGTGCCAGCAGTGAATATAAGGTTTACAATGAGCAGTTCTTC.

The chain recombines TRBV12-3 or TRBV12-4 with TRBJ1-1; the D is unclear. V dropped 3 bases and J dropped 4 bases, with 9 bases sitting between them. This CDR3 has 13 residues. CDR3 sequence (DNA): TGTGCCAGCAGTTTCGGTCAAAGCACTGAAGCTTTCTTT. It translates to CASSFGQSTEAFF.

The chain recombines TRBV7-9 with TRBJ1-1; 10 nucleotides align to TRBD1. Unmatched junction bases numbered 12, after V lost 4 bases and J lost 4 bases. The CDR3 covers 17 residues. Germline V gene sequence: CDR1 SEHNR, CDR2 FQNEAQ (reference sequence). The CDR3 nucleotides are TGTGCCAGCAGCTACCCCGGGACAGGGGCCCGAGGCACTGAAGCTTTCTTT. Amino acid sequence: CASSYPGTGARGTEAFF.

This clonotype was counted a few times. This rearrangement joins TRBV5-1 to TRBJ2-7, with 7 bases aligning to TRBD1. The CDR3 extends over 13 amino acids. V dropped 8 bases and J dropped 5; count of bases not matched to a gene: 10. Germline lookup yields CDR1 SGHRS and CDR2 YFSETQ. Written as DNA, the CDR3 is TGCGCCAGTGCCGAACAGGGGATAGACGAGCAGTACTTC. It codes for CASAEQGIDEQYF. The whole variable domain, filled in from reference TRBV5-1 and TRBJ2-7, reads KAGVTQTPRYLIKTRGQQVTLSCSPISGHRSVSWYQQTPGQGLQFLFEYFSETQRNKGNFPGRFSGRQFSNSRSEMNVSTLELGDSALYLCASAEQGIDEQYFGPGTRLTVT.

This clonotype was seen many times. J is TRBJ2-2 and V is TRBV4-3; D unclear. Germline assignment: CDR1 LGHNA and CDR2 YSLEER. V shed 1 base and J shed 0 bases, with 3 bases lying between them. The CDR3 totals 14 residues. The CDR3 coding sequence is TGCGCCAGCAGCCAAGCGGCGAACACCGGGGAGCTGTTTTTT. Protein sequence: CASSQAANTGELFF.

This clonotype has just a few counts. The rearrangement links TRBV12-3 or TRBV12-4 to TRBJ2-1; TRBD2 agrees at 10 bases. CDR3 length: 13 residues. This CDR3 is CAASGGLHNEQFF. DNA of the CDR3: TGTGCAGCTAGCGGGGGCCTACACAATGAGCAGTTCTTC.

The rearrangement joins TRBV5-1 to TRBJ2-1; 7 bases match TRBD2. V shed 0 bases and J 4 bases; nucleotides not matched to a gene: 7. Germline V gives CDR1 SGHRS, CDR2 YFSETQ. The CDR3 runs to 16 residues. The CDR3 here is CASSLAPSGDYNEQFF. In DNA form, the CDR3 reads TGCGCCAGCAGCTTGGCACCTAGCGGAGATTACAATGAGCAGTTCTTC.

V is TRBV20-1 and J is TRBJ1-6; D is unclear. CDR3 length: 14 residues. The germline gives CDR1 DFQATT, CDR2 SNEGSKA (reference sequence). V dropped 3 bases and J dropped 8 bases, with 14 bases sitting between them. CDR3 sequence (DNA): TGCAGTGCTAGGATCGGCCAGGTCGATTCACCCCTCCACTTT. Its protein is CSARIGQVDSPLHF.

This chain links TRBV5-1 with TRBJ1-1; D remains ambiguous. The CDR3 contains 15 residues. Germline loops: CDR1 SGHRS, CDR2 YFSETQ. The V and J ends lost 0 bases and 0 bases respectively, with 9 bases between them. The CDR3 sequence: CASSLEADLNTEAFF. The CDR3 DNA sequence: TGCGCCAGCAGCTTGGAGGCGGACTTGAACACTGAAGCTTTCTTT.

This clonotype has more than one count but fewer than ten. The rearrangement uses TRBV2 and TRBJ2-1; D call uncertain. From germline, CDR1 is SNHLY and CDR2 FYNNEI. This CDR3 spans 13 amino acids. V lost 6 bases, J lost 2 bases, and 8 bases lay in between. The CDR3 coding sequence is TGTGCCAGCAGAGGACGCACCTACAATGAGCAGTTCTTC. Translating gives CASRGRTYNEQFF. Full variable domain (missing parts from reference TRBV2 and TRBJ2-1): EPEVTQTPSHQVTQMGQEVILRCVPISNHLYFYWYRQILGQKVEFLVSFYNNEISEKSEIFDDQFSVERPDGSNFTLKIRSTKLEDSAMYFCASRGRTYNEQFFGPGTRLTVL.

This clonotype was seen a few times. The chain couples TRBV20-1 to TRBJ2-7, with D perhaps TRBD1 or TRBD2 (5 bases each). V was cut by 0 bases and J by 0 bases, with 9 bases left in between. The CDR3 spans 14 residues. The germline CDR1 and CDR2 sequences are DFQATT and SNEGSKA (reference sequence). The CDR3 bases are TGCAGTGCTAGAGAGGCAGGGAGCTCCTACGAGCAGTACGTC. As protein: CSAREAGSSYEQYV.

This clonotype has only a few counts. The CDR3 DNA follows: TGCAGCGTTGGACGGAGCTCCTACAATGAGCAGTTCTTC. This translates into CSVGRSSYNEQFF. The chain combines TRBV29-1 with TRBJ2-1, with D uncertain. Trimming left V 4 bases short and J 0 bases short, with 7 bases between. The CDR3 has 13 residues. The germline gives CDR1 SQVTM, CDR2 ANQGSEA.